This T cell receptor (beta chain) was identified during a study of blood T cell repertoires in COVID-19. CDR3 length equals 13 residues. V was shortened by 8 bases and J by 6 bases, with 13 bases between the two germline ends. Libraries were prepared by immunoSEQ multiplex PCR; TCRdb keeps only in-frame clonotypes and omits some of them. The sample yields about 200,000 clones, around 85% seen once. The sample consisted of peripheral blood. The chain uses TRBV12-3 or TRBV12-4 and TRBJ2-2, with D possibly matching TRBD2 (5 bases). The TCR sequence derives from a woman in her 70s with acute or convalescent COVID-19. CDR3 DNA: TGTGCCAGCCTTTCTTGGGGAGCCGGGGAGCTGTTTTTT. Residues: CASLSWGAGELFF.